This TCR beta chain is from a study of neurological immune-mediated disorders. This clonotype was observed a few times. Being one base from a much bigger clone, this may be a read error. Germline CDR1 reads LNHNV; CDR2 reads YYDKDF (reference sequence). This CDR3 comprises 14 residues. The V end lost 5 bases, the J end lost 1 base, and 11 bases lay between the germline ends. Synthesis of cDNA used 5'RACE (with 10-nucleotide random UMIs). The output of every sequencing run exceeded 160 million TCR-beta sequences, derived from 15-18 subjects. TCRdb re-called the 5' RACE reads with MiXCR, one entry per CDR3 protein. The sample yields about 66,000 distinct CDR3 sequences, 4.5% seen once.

The receptor's source is a man aged 30 to 45 with multiple sclerosis. This chain joins TRBV15 and TRBJ1-1, with unresolved D. Material for sequencing was PBMCs. The CDR3 reads CATSFQMGNTEAFF. CDR3 DNA: TGTGCCACCAGCTTTCAGATGGGGAACACTGAAGCTTTCTTT.